This T cell receptor beta chain was obtained from a study of blood T cell repertoires in COVID-19. V lost 6 bases and J lost 3; bases outside the gene matches: 4. Germline loops: CDR1 SEHNR, CDR2 FQNEAQ (reference sequence). This CDR3 spans 14 amino acids. Repertoires were generated with immunoSEQ multiplex PCR, while TCRdb's copy carries only in-frame clones and drops some. The table shows around 200,000 clones, with roughly four fifths occurring only once. The clonotype comes from a man aged 40-55 years who had recovered from COVID-19. Material for sequencing was PBMCs or T cells enriched from blood (not recorded which). The rearrangement uses TRBV7-9 and TRBJ2-2, with 7 bases that match TRBD1. This chain's CDR3 is CASSPDRDTGELFF. The CDR3 DNA follows: TGTGCCAGCAGTCCAGACAGGGACACCGGGGAGCTGTTTTTT.